Below are 13 T cell receptor beta chains sequenced from a single sample in a study of shared T cell receptors in the human thymus. Sequencing was performed with immunoSEQ multiplex PCR; in TCRdb, only in-frame clones are kept and a portion is missing. The sample has about 540,000 clones, roughly 74% seen once. These data also featured in a second study, about human thymus T cells.

Sequenced input: thymocytes. These receptors all come from a boy younger than two with a congenital heart defect.

This clone was counted between two and nine times. The chain joins TRBV5-5 to TRBJ2-1, with D possibly TRBD2 on 5 matching bases. This CDR3 comprises 14 residues. V lost 4 bases and J lost 4, with 12 bases in between. Germline values: CDR1 SGHKS, CDR2 YYEKEE (reference sequence). The DNA of the CDR3 is TGTGCCAGCAGCCAACGGACTGTTTACAATGAGCAGTTCTTC. This encodes CASSQRTVYNEQFF. Supplemented by reference TRBV5-5 and TRBJ2-1, the full variable domain reads DAGVTQSPTHLIKTRGQQVTLRCSPISGHKSVSWYQQVLGQGPQFIFQYYEKEERGRGNFPDRFSARQFPNYSSELNVNALLLGDSALYLCASSQRTVYNEQFFGPGTRLTVL.

The chain carries TRBV11-3 and TRBJ2-7; a weak D match, TRBD2 (5 bases). The CDR3 runs 15 residues. Trimming shortened V by 0 bases and J by 7 bases, and 16 bases separated the two germline ends. The V gene's germline CDR1 is SGHNT and CDR2 YENEEA. CDR3 residues: CASSLDEQRPGEQYF. CDR3 coding DNA: TGTGCCAGCAGCTTAGATGAGCAGCGCCCGGGGGAGCAGTACTTC.

In its sample, this clone was seen once. The V call is TRBV10-3, the J call TRBJ1-2; the D gene is possibly TRBD1 (5 bases). Per germline, CDR1 ENHRY and CDR2 SYGVKD. The germline V and J ends were trimmed by 3 bases and 3 bases, with 11 bases remaining between them. The CDR3 consists of 14 residues. The CDR3 sequence is CAISERGSDYGYTF. The CDR3 bases are TGTGCCATCAGTGAAAGGGGATCCGACTATGGCTACACCTTC.

This clone was recorded a few times. The V call is TRBV6-5, the J call TRBJ2-5; D uncertain. Trimming took 1 base from V and 2 from J, leaving 11 bases between them. This CDR3 contains 15 residues. The V gene's germline CDR1 is MNHEY and CDR2 SVGAGI. The CDR3 DNA reads as TGTGCCAGCAGTTACTTACCCGTGGAGCAAGAGACCCAGTACTTC. The encoded protein is CASSYLPVEQETQYF.

This sequence joins TRBV4-3 and TRBJ2-7; 10 bases are a match to TRBD2. This CDR3 region has 17 residues. Losses at the gene ends were 4 bases for V and 0 bases for J; bases not matched to a gene: 9. Per the germline V gene, CDR1 is LGHNA and CDR2 is YSLEER. In DNA form, the CDR3 reads TGCGCCAGCAGCCCACGGACTAGCGGACTTCTCTCCTACGAGCAGTACTTC. It specifies CASSPRTSGLLSYEQYF.

As to this clone: One end of the junction varies from germline; a read error may be responsible. V gene TRBV4-1 combines with J gene TRBJ2-7; maybe TRBD1 (5 bases). CDR3 length: 13 residues. Germline V gives CDR1 MGHRA, CDR2 YSYEKL. The DNA of the CDR3 is TGCGCCAGCAGCCAAGGTCTGGCAGGGCTGGGAATCTTC. It specifies CASSQGLAGLGIF.

The chain recombines TRBV4-3 with TRBJ2-3, with 7 positions matching TRBD2. The V gene end was trimmed by 0 bases and the J gene end by 2 bases; junction bases not matched to a gene: 11. This CDR3 is 18 amino acids long. CDR1 is LGHNA, CDR2 YSLEER, per germline. The CDR3 DNA follows: TGCGCCAGCAGCCAAGATCTTGCGGGAGAGGCTACCACAGATACGCAGTATTTT. It is translated as CASSQDLAGEATTDTQYF.

The chain uses TRBV28 and TRBJ2-4, with TRBD2 identical over 9 bases. Germline V gene lookup returns CDR1 MDHEN and CDR2 SYDVKM. V dropped 6 bases and J dropped 5; count of bases not matched to a gene: 14. This CDR3 has 17 amino acids. DNA for the CDR3: TGTGCCAGCAGACCGATGCAATTAGCGGGAGTTCAAAACATTCAGTACTTC. It translates to CASRPMQLAGVQNIQYF.

V is TRBV4-1 and J is TRBJ2-2; D gene uncertain. Per the germline V gene, CDR1 is MGHRA and CDR2 is YSYEKL. This CDR3 has 17 amino acids. The V end was cut by 4 bases, the J end by 0 bases, with 15 bases between. CDR3 sequence: CASSPEDNPSNTGELFF. The DNA of the CDR3 is TGCGCCAGCAGCCCCGAAGACAACCCCTCGAACACCGGGGAGCTGTTTTTT.

In this sample, this clone turned up a few times. The J gene is TRBJ2-1, the V gene TRBV5-1; 7 nucleotides agree with TRBD2. The J segment lost 0 bases and the V segment lost 3 bases, leaving 9 bases of the junction unmatched. Germline assignment: CDR1 SGHRS and CDR2 YFSETQ. The CDR3 has 17 residues. Here the CDR3 reads CASSSGSSGNSYNEQFF. CDR3 coding DNA: TGCGCCAGCAGCTCTGGGTCGAGCGGGAACTCCTACAATGAGCAGTTCTTC.

This clone was recorded only once. V gene TRBV7-6 combines with J gene TRBJ2-3; 7 bases line up with TRBD1. After removal of 4 bases from V and 9 bases from J, the junction contained 7 bases not matched to a gene. Germline V lookup: CDR1 SGHVS, CDR2 FNYEAQ. This CDR3 comprises 13 residues. The CDR3 loop reads CASSSTRGNTQYF. The CDR3 region has the DNA TGTGCCAGCAGCTCTACCAGGGGGAACACGCAGTATTTT.

This CDR3 reads CASSLGLAGGSYEQYF. The CDR3 DNA reads as TGTGCCAGCAGCCTCGGACTAGCGGGAGGTTCCTACGAGCAGTACTTC. The gene calls are TRBV14 and TRBJ2-7; 14 nucleotides align to TRBD2. V shed 4 bases, J shed 1 base, and the junction held 3 bases outside the gene matches. This CDR3 has 16 amino acids. Germline V gene lookup returns CDR1 SGHDN and CDR2 FVKESK.

The chain recombines TRBV28 with TRBJ2-7; tentative D call: TRBD2 (5 bases). This CDR3 contains 13 residues. Germline-derived CDR1 and CDR2 are MDHEN and SYDVKM. V was cut by 6 bases and J by 2 bases, with 11 bases left in between. Here the CDR3 DNA reads TGTGCCAGCAGGTTGAGGGCCCCCTACGAGCAGTACTTC. It encodes CASRLRAPYEQYF.